Listed below are T cell receptor beta chains from one sample, sequenced in a study of blood T cell repertoires in COVID-19. Assay used: immunoSEQ multiplex PCR; TCRdb lists only in-frame clones, some missing. This table has about 130,000 clones, around 87% appearing once. Input material: peripheral blood. All receptors derive from an older woman with acute or convalescent COVID-19. Each CDR3 is given with its conserved first and last residue. A D gene is named only where the DNA matches it firmly. Some rows have no size entry. The others give once, few or many, or a class for an expanded clone.

clone_size: NA
d_call: NA
j_call: TRBJ1-5
v_call: TRBV7-2
cdr3_nt: TGTGCCAGCAGCCCTGGTCCCGGTAGGAGTCAGCCCCAGCATTTT
cdr3_aa: CASSPGPGRSQPQHF

clone_size: once
d_call: TRBD2
j_call: TRBJ2-1
v_call: TRBV18
cdr3_nt: TGTGCCAGCTCAGGAGCGGGAGGGTTGGATGAGCAGTTCTTC
cdr3_aa: CASSGAGGLDEQFF

clone_size: NA
d_call: TRBD1
j_call: TRBJ1-4
v_call: TRBV30
cdr3_nt: TGTGCCTGGAGCAGACCCGGACAGGGAAGTGAAAAACTGTTTTTT
cdr3_aa: CAWSRPGQGSEKLFF

clone_size: NA
d_call: NA
j_call: TRBJ1-1
v_call: TRBV29-1
cdr3_nt: TGCAGCGGCAGGGAAAACACTGAAGCTTTCTTT
cdr3_aa: CSGRENTEAFF

clone_size: NA
d_call: TRBD1
j_call: TRBJ1-6
v_call: TRBV9
cdr3_nt: TGTGCCAGCAGCACGGGACAGCTTCGGAATTCACCCCTCCACTTT
cdr3_aa: CASSTGQLRNSPLHF

clone_size: once
d_call: NA
j_call: TRBJ1-2
v_call: TRBV9
cdr3_nt: TGTGCCAGCAGCGTAGGGGGGCTTAACTATGGCTACACCTTC
cdr3_aa: CASSVGGLNYGYTF

clone_size: once
d_call: TRBD2
j_call: TRBJ2-5
v_call: TRBV18
cdr3_nt: TGTGCCAGCTCACCACCTGGACTAGCGGGAGGAAAAGAGACCCAGTACTTC
cdr3_aa: CASSPPGLAGGKETQYF

clone_size: few
d_call: TRBD1
j_call: TRBJ2-5
v_call: TRBV4-1
cdr3_nt: TGCGCCAGCAGCCAGATGGGACAGGGGGGTTTTGAGACCCAGTACTTC
cdr3_aa: CASSQMGQGGFETQYF

clone_size: once
d_call: NA
j_call: TRBJ1-3
v_call: TRBV6-5
cdr3_nt: TGTGCCAGCAGTACACAGGGTTACGGAAACACCATATATTTT
cdr3_aa: CASSTQGYGNTIYF

clone_size: few
d_call: NA
j_call: TRBJ1-4
v_call: TRBV27
cdr3_nt: TGTGCCAGCAGTTCCAGACTTGGCGAAAAACTGTTTTTT
cdr3_aa: CASSSRLGEKLFF

clone_size: NA
d_call: NA
j_call: TRBJ1-1
v_call: TRBV30
cdr3_nt: TGTGCCTGGAAGTTGGGTCCGAGGAGCACTGAAGCTTTCTTT
cdr3_aa: CAWKLGPRSTEAFF